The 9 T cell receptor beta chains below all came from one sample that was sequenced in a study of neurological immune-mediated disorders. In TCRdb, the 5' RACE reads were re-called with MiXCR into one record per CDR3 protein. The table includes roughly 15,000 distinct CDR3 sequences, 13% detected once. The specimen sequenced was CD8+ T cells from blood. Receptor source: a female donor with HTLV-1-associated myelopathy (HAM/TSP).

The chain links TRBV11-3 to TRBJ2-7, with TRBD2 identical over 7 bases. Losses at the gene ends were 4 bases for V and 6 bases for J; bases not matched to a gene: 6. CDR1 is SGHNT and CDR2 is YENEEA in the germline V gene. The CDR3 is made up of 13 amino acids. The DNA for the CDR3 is TGTGCCAGCAGCTACCGACTAGCACCCGAGCAGTACTTC. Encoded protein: CASSYRLAPEQYF.

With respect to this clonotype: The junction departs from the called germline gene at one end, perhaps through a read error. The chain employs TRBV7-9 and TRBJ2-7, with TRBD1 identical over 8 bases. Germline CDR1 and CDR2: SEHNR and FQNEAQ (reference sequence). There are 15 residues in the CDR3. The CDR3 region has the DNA TGTGTCAGCAGTGGCAGGGACAGGCCCCGTGAGGAGCAGTACTTC. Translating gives CVSSGRDRPREEQYF.

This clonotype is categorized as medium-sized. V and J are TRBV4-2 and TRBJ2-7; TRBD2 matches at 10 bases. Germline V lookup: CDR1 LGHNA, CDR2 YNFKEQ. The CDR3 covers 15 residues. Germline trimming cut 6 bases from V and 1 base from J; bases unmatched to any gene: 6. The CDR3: CASRIETSGSYEQYF. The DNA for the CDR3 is TGTGCCAGCAGGATAGAGACTAGCGGGTCCTACGAGCAGTACTTC.

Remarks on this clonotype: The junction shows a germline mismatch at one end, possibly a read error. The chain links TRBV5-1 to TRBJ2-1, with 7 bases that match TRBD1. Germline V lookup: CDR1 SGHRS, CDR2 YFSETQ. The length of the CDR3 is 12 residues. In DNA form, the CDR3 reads TGTGCCAGCAGCTACGCGACAGGGCAACAGTTCTTC. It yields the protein CASSYATGQQFF.

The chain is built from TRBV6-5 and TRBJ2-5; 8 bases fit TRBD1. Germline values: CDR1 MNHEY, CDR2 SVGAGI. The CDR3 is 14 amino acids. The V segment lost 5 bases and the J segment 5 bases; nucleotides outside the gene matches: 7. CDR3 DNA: TGTGCCAGCAGTGAGTCAGGGGGCGCGGAGACCCAGTACTTC. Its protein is CASSESGGAETQYF.

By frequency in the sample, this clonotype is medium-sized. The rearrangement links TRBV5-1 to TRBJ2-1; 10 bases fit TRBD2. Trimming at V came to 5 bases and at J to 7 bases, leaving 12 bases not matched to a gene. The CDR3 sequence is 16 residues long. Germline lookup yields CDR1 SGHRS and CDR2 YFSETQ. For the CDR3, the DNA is TGCGCCAGCAGACCCCCCACAGCGGGAGGGGTGAATGAGCAGTTCTTC. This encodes CASRPPTAGGVNEQFF. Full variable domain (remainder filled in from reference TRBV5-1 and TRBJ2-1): KAGVTQTPRYLIKTRGQQVTLSCSPISGHRSVSWYQQTPGQGLQFLFEYFSETQRNKGNFPGRFSGRQFSNSRSEMNVSTLELGDSALYLCASRPPTAGGVNEQFFGPGTRLTVL.

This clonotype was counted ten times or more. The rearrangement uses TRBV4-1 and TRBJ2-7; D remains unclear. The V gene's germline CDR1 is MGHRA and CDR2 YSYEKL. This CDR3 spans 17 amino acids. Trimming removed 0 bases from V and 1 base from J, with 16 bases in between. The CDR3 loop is CASSQEVAALLSYEQYF. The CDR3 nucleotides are TGCGCCAGCAGCCAAGAGGTGGCAGCCCTGCTTTCCTACGAGCAGTACTTC.

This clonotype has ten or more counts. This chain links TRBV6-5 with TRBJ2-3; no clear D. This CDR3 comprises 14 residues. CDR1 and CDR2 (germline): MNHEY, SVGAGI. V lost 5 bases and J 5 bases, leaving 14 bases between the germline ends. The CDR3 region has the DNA TGTGCCAGCAGTCAAACCACCTTAGGAGATACGCAGTATTTT. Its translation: CASSQTTLGDTQYF.

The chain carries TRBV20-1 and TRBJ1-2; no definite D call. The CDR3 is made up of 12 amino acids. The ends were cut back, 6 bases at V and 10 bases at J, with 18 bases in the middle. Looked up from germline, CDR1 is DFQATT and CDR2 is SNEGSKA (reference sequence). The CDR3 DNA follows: TGCAGTGCCCTTACTAGCGGGAGGAACTACACCTTC. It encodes CSALTSGRNYTF.